The source of this T cell receptor (beta chain) is a study of control samples from healthy donors and cancer patients. Clones were sequenced by immunoSEQ multiplex PCR, and TCRdb holds only the in-frame ones, with some missing. The sample records more than 80,000 clones, roughly 93% being singletons. The CDR3 extends over 18 amino acids. Trimming took 3 bases from V and 8 from J; bases not matched to a gene: 13. CDR1 SSHAT and CDR2 FNYEAQ come from the germline V gene (reference sequence). This TCR was recovered from a man between 18 and 35 years old in good health. The chain employs TRBV7-7 and TRBJ2-1; 13 bases match TRBD2. The specimen was blood. This CDR3 is CASSFPRPGLAGIDEQFF. The CDR3 coding sequence is TGTGCCAGCAGCTTTCCCCGACCGGGACTAGCGGGAATAGATGAGCAGTTCTTC.